Given below is one T cell receptor (beta chain) in context. This specimen comes from a study of CD8+ T cells in alopecia areata. RNA was extracted and reverse transcribed into cDNA as the sequencing template. Profiling relied on immunoSEQ multiplex PCR, and the TCRdb table lists in-frame clones only, not all of them. The data hold 150,000 or so clones, with 87% observed a single time. V was shortened by 5 bases and J by 3 bases, with 6 bases between the two germline ends. CDR3 length: 11 amino acids. Germline V gives CDR1 GTSNPN, CDR2 SVGIG (reference sequence). The sequence came from a human donor with alopecia areata. The sample consisted of CD8+ T cells sorted from blood, taken at week 0. The chain couples TRBV30 to TRBJ2-3; no clear D gene. The CDR3 here is CAWEFTDTQYF. The DNA of the CDR3 is TGTGCCTGGGAATTTACAGATACGCAGTATTTT.